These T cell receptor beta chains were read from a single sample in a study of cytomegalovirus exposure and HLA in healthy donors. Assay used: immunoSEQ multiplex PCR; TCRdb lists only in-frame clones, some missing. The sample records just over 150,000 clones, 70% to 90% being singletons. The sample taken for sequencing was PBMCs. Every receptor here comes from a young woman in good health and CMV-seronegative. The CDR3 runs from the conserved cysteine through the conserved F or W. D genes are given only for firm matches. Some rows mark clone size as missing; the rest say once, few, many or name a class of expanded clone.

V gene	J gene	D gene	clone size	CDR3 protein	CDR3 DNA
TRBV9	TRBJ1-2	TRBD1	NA	CASSEPWGQFNYGYTF	TGTGCCAGCAGCGAACCTTGGGGACAGTTTAACTATGGCTACACCTTC
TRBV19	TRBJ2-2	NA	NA	CASSPPRVNTGELFF	TGTGCCAGTAGTCCTCCGCGGGTCAACACCGGGGAGCTGTTTTTT
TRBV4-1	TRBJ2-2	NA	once	CASSQNRDSGGELFF	TGCGCCAGCAGCCAAAATCGGGATTCTGGCGGGGAGCTGTTTTTT
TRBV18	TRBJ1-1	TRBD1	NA	CASSTDRAGLNTEAFF	TGTGCCAGCTCAACGGACAGGGCAGGATTGAACACTGAAGCTTTCTTT
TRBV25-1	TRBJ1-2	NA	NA	CASSDFRAGRDGYTF	TGTGCCAGCAGCGACTTCAGGGCAGGGAGGGATGGCTACACCTTC
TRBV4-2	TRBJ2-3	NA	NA	CASSQDLAGTDTQYF	TGTGCCAGCAGCCAAGATCTGGCGGGAACAGATACGCAGTATTTT
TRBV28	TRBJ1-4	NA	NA	CASSSGAGPNEKLFF	TGTGCCAGCAGCTCAGGGGCAGGGCCTAATGAAAAACTGTTTTTT
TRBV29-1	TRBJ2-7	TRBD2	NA	CSVARGSSYEQYF	TGCAGCGTCGCACGCGGGAGCTCCTACGAGCAGTACTTC
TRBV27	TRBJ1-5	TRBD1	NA	CASRPFGTGGASSQPQHF	TGTGCCAGCAGACCCTTCGGGACAGGGGGCGCGTCGAGCCAGCCCCAGCATTTT
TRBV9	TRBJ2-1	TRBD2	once	CASSERTSGSNQDEQFF	TGTGCCAGCAGCGAACGGACTAGCGGGAGTAATCAAGATGAGCAGTTCTTC
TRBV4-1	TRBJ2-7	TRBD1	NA	CASSLTGDYEQYF	TGCGCCAGCAGCCTTACAGGGGACTACGAGCAGTACTTC
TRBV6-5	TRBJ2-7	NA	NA	CASGRTGSYEQYF	TGTGCCAGCGGCCGGACGGGGAGCTACGAGCAGTACTTC
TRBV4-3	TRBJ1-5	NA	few	CASSNLGAPVTAQHF	TGCGCCAGCAGCAATCTGGGGGCCCCGGTAACGGCCCAGCATTTT
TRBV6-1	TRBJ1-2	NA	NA	CASRMGGLTNYGYTF	TGTGCCAGCAGGATGGGGGGTCTGACTAACTATGGCTACACCTTC
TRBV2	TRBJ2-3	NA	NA	CASSPSRGTDTQYF	TGTGCCAGCAGCCCCTCGCGCGGCACAGATACGCAGTATTTT
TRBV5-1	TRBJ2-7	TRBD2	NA	CASSSTGVIAGGGPHEQYF	TGCGCCAGCAGCAGCACAGGGGTCATAGCGGGAGGTGGCCCCCACGAGCAGTACTTC
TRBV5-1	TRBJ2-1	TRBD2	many	CASRSGGASSYNEQFF	TGCGCCAGCAGGAGCGGGGGCGCGAGCTCCTACAATGAGCAGTTCTTC
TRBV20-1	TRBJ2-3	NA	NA	CSARTRGTGYF	TGCAGTGCTAGGACTAGGGGCACGGGGTATTTT
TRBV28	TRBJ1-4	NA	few	CASTATAGGSEKLFF	TGTGCCAGCACCGCGACAGCCGGGGGTTCGGAAAAACTGTTTTTT
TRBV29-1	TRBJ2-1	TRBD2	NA	CSVETSGYNEQFF	TGCAGCGTTGAGACTAGCGGGTACAATGAGCAGTTCTTC
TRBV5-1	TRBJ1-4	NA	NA	CASSLLGGREKLFF	TGCGCCAGCAGCTTACTGGGAGGGAGGGAAAAACTGTTTTTT
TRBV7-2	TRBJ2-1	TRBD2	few	CASSYSGMGYNEQFF	TGTGCCAGCAGCTATAGCGGGATGGGCTACAATGAGCAGTTCTTC
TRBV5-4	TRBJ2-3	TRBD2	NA	CASSSGGAGTSITGTDTQYF	TGTGCCAGCAGCTCCGGGGGAGCGGGGACTTCTATTACTGGCACAGATACGCAGTATTTT
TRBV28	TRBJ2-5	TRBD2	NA	CASSSSRGGGAVETQYF	TGTGCCAGCAGTTCCTCGCGTGGCGGGGGGGCCGTAGAGACCCAGTACTTC
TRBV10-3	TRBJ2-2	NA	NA	CAISPGTNTGELFF	TGTGCCATCAGTCCCGGGACTAACACCGGGGAGCTGTTTTTT
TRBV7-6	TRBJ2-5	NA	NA	CASSQNGALREETQYF	TGTGCCAGCAGCCAGAACGGGGCCCTCCGGGAGGAGACCCAGTACTTC
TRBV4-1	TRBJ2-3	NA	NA	CASSRGGLALTQYF	TGCGCCAGCAGCCGGGGGGGGCTAGCGCTGACGCAGTATTTT
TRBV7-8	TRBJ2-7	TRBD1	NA	CASSLSGTGLDEQYF	TGTGCCAGCAGCCTATCCGGGACAGGGCTCGACGAGCAGTACTTC
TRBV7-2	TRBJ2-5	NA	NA	CASSYSGQETQYF	TGTGCCAGCAGCTATAGCGGACAAGAGACCCAGTACTTC
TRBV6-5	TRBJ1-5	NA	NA	CASSYSAAQPQHF	TGTGCCAGCAGTTACTCGGCGGCTCAGCCCCAGCATTTT
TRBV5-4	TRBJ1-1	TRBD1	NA	CASRPDRGRQVTDAFF	TGTGCCAGCAGGCCAGACAGGGGGCGGCAGGTGACGGATGCTTTCTTT
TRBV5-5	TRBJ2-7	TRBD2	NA	CASSLSGGDYEQYF	TGTGCCAGCAGCTTAAGCGGGGGGGACTACGAGCAGTACTTC
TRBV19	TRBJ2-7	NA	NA	CASSIQGGSYEQYF	TGTGCCAGTAGTATCCAGGGAGGCTCCTACGAGCAGTACTTC
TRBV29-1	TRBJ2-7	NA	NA	CSVEGLASSYEQYF	TGCAGCGTTGAGGGGCTGGCGAGCTCCTACGAGCAGTACTTC